These T cell receptor beta chains were read from a single sample in a study of CD8+CD57+ T cells in acquired aplastic anemia. TCRdb itself ran the reads through MiXCR, one entry per CDR3 protein. The sample consists of approximately 80,000 distinct CDR3 sequences, under 80% of them appearing once. Input material: sorted CD4+, CD8+, or CD8+CD57+ T cells (not recorded which) from PBMCs. The receptors come from a human donor with aplastic anemia. The conserved cysteine and the conserved F or W are not part of the CDR3 here. Each record gives: J gene, V gene, CDR3 length, CDR3 protein.

>TRBJ1-2|TRBV19|15
ASSIKVRTGLNYGYT
>TRBJ1-2|TRBV9|13
ASSGPGQGSHGYT
>TRBJ2-3|TRBV5-1|12
ASSLEKTTDTQY
>TRBJ2-7|TRBV10-3|15
AISDPKPGHQAYEQY
>TRBJ1-2|TRBV13|13
ASSSGTDERYGYT
>TRBJ1-1|TRBV12-3/TRBV12-4|14
ASSATVTGEMGEAF
>TRBJ1-3|TRBV15|13
ATSRVGGSGNTIY
>TRBJ1-1|TRBV29-1|11
SVEPQGETEAF
>TRBJ2-6|TRBV7-8|11
ASTMVGANVLT
>TRBJ1-3|TRBV7-9|11
ASSSDTRNTIY
>TRBJ1-2|TRBV20-1|13
SASESAGELYGYT
>TRBJ2-2|TRBV7-9|13
ASSPQGQEPGELF
>TRBJ1-1|TRBV9|10
ASSVAEGEAF
>TRBJ1-6|TRBV12-3/TRBV12-4|12
ASTRTGDGSPLH
>TRBJ2-1|TRBV9|15
ASSAGQGAISYNEQF
>TRBJ1-5|TRBV20-1|13
SARAAVHSNQPQH
>TRBJ2-7|TRBV6-5|13
ASSCWDSPPYEQY
>TRBJ2-2|TRBV25-1|14
ASSLNGGRRAGELF
>TRBJ2-1|TRBV10-3|12
AISEGSLFNEQF
>TRBJ2-1|TRBV12-3/TRBV12-4|12
ASSLGGNYNEQF
>TRBJ2-5|TRBV29-1|9
SGRGPETQY
>TRBJ1-2|TRBV7-2|12
ASSLPTGTSGYT
>TRBJ1-2|TRBV7-2|11
ASKPTGNYGYT
>TRBJ2-7|TRBV7-9|13
ASSLDRDRAYEQY
>TRBJ2-7|TRBV25-1|16
ASSEPRGPPRHTYEQY
>TRBJ2-3|TRBV10-1|13
ASSESSLSTDTQY
>TRBJ2-1|TRBV19|9
ASSQYNEQF
>TRBJ2-1|TRBV29-1|10
SAGTSGNEQF
>TRBJ2-1|TRBV19|11
ASSIWLGDEQF
>TRBJ1-1|TRBV24-1|11
ATSDYGNTEAF
>TRBJ2-7|TRBV4-3|12
ASSQDKGEYERY
>TRBJ2-7|TRBV7-2|11
ASSSVPDYEQY